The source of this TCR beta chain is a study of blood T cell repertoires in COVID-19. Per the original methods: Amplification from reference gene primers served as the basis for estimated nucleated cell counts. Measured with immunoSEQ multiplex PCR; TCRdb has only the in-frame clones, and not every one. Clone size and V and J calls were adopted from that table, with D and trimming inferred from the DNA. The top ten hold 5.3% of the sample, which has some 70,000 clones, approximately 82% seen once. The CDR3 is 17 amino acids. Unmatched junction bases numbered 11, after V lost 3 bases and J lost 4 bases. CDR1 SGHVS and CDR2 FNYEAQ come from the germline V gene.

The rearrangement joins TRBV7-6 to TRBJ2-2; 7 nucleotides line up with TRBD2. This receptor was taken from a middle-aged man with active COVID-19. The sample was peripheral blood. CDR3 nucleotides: TGTGCCAGCAGCTTCCCCCGGGGGGATGTTCGCACCGGGGAGCTGTTTTTT. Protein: CASSFPRGDVRTGELFF.